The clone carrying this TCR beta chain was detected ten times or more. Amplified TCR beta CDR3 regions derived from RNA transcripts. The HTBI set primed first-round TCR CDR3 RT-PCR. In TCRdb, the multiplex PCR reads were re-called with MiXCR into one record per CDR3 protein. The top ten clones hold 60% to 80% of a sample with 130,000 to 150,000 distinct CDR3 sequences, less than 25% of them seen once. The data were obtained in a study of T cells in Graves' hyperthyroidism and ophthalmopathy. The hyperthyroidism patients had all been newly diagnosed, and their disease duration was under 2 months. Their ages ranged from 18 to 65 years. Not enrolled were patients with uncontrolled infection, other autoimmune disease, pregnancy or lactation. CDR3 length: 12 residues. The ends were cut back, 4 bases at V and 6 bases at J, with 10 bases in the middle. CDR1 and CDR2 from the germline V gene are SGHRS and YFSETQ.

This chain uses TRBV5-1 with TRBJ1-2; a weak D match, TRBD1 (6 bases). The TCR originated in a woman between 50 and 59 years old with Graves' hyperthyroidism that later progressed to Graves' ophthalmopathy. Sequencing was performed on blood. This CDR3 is CASSVNRDGYTF. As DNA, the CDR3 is TGCGCCAGCAGCGTCAACAGGGATGGCTACACCTTC.